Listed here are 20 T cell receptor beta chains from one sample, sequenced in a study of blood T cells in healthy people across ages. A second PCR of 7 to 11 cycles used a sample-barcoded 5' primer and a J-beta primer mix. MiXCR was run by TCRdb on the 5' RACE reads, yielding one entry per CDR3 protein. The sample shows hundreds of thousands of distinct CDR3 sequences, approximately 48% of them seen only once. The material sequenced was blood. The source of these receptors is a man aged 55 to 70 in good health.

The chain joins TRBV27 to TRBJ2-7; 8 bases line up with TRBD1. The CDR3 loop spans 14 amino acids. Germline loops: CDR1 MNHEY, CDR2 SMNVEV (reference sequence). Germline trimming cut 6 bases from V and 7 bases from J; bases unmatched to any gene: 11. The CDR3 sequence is CASRPGQAFHEQYF. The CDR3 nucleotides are TGTGCCAGCAGGCCGGGACAGGCTTTCCATGAGCAGTACTTC.

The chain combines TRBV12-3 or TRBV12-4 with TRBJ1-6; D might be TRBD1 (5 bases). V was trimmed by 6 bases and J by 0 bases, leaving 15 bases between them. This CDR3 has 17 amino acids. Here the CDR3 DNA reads TGTGCCAGCAGCCGCGGACCAGGGAGCTCCTATAATTCACCCCTCCACTTT. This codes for CASSRGPGSSYNSPLHF.

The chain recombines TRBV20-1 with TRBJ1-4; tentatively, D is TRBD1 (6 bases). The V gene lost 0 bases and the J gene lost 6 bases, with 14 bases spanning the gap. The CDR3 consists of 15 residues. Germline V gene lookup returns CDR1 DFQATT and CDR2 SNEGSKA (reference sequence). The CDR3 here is CSARDSTGWDEKLFF. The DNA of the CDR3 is TGCAGTGCTAGAGATAGTACAGGGTGGGATGAAAAACTGTTTTTT.

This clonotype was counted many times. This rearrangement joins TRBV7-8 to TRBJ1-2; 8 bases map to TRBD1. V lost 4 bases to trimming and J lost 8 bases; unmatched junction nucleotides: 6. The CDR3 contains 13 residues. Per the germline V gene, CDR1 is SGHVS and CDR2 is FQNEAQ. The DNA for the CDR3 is TGTGCCAGCAGCTCGCGCACAGGGGGAGGCTACACCTTC. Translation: CASSSRTGGGYTF. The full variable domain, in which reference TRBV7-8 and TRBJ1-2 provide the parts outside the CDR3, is GAGVSQSPRYKVAKRGQDVALRCDPISGHVSLFWYQQALGQGPEFLTYFQNEAQLDKSGLPSDRFFAERPEGSVSTLKIQRTQQEDSAVYLCASSSRTGGGYTFGSGTRLTVV.

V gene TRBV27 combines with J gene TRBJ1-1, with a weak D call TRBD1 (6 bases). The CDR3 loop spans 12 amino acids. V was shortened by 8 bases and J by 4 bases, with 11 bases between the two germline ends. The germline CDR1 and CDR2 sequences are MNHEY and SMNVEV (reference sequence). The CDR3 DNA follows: TGTGCCAGCTTGGGGGGCGGCACTGAAGCTTTCTTT. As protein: CASLGGGTEAFF.

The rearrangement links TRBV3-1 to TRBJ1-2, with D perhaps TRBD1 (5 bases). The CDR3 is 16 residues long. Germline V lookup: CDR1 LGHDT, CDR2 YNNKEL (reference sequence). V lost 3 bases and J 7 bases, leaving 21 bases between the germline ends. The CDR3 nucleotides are TGTGCCAGCAGCCACGGGACGACGACTCCGCGAGGTGGCTACACCTTC. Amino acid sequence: CASSHGTTTPRGGYTF.

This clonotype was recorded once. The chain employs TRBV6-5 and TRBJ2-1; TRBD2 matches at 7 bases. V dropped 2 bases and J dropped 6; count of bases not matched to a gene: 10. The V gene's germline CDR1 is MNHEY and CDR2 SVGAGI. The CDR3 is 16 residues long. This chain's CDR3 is CASSYQSATSSNEQFF. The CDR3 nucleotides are TGTGCCAGCAGTTACCAATCCGCGACTAGCTCCAATGAGCAGTTCTTC.

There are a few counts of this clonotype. The CDR3 here is CASSPYLLAGGVYEQYF. CDR3 sequence (DNA): TGTGCCAGCAGCCCGTACTTGCTGGCAGGGGGGGTCTACGAGCAGTACTTC. The J gene is TRBJ2-7, the V gene TRBV5-6; D may correspond to TRBD1 or TRBD2 (7 bases each). The V gene lost 4 bases and the J gene lost 3 bases, with 23 bases spanning the gap. Germline lookup yields CDR1 SGHDT and CDR2 YYEEEE. The CDR3 spans 17 residues.

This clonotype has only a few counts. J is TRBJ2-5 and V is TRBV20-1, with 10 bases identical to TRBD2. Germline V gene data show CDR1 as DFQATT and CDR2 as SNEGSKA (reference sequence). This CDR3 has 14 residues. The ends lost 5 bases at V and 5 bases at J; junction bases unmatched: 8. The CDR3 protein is CSAPIAGGRETQYF. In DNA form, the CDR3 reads TGCAGTGCTCCTATAGCGGGGGGTCGGGAGACCCAGTACTTC.

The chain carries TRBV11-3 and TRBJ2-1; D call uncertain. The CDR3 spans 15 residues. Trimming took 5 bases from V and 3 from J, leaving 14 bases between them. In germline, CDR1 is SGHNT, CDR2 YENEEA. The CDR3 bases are TGTGCCAGCAGCCTCAAGGGCGGCTACTACAATGAGCAGTTCTTC. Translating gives CASSLKGGYYNEQFF.

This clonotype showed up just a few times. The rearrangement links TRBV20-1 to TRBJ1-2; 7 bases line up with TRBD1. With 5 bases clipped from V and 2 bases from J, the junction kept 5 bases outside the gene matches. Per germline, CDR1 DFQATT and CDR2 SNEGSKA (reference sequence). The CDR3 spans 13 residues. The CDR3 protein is CSARTGVNYGYTF. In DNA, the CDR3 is TGCAGTGCTCGGACAGGCGTGAACTATGGCTACACCTTC.

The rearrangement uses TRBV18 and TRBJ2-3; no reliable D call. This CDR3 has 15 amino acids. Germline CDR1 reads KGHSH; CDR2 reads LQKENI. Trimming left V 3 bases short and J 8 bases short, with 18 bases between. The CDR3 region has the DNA TGTGCCAGCTCACCTCGTCGGACGCCGGAAGGTACGCAGTATTTT. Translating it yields CASSPRRTPEGTQYF.

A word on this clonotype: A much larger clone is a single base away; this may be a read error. The CDR3 DNA reads TGTGCCAGCAGCCTCAGAGCGGGGGGGGAGACCCAGTTCTTC. Translating gives CASSLRAGGETQFF. The J gene is TRBJ2-1, the V gene TRBV7-3, with 10 bases identical to TRBD2. CDR1 SGHTA and CDR2 FQGTGA come from the germline V gene. The CDR3 totals 14 residues. V was clipped by 5 bases and J by 13 bases; unmatched bases: 11.

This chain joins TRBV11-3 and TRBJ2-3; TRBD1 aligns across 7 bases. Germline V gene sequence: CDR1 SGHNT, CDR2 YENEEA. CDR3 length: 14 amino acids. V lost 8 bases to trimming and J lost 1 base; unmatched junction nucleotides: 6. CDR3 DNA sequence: TGTGCCAGCCAGAGGGGGCGGGGCACAGATACGCAGTATTTT. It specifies CASQRGRGTDTQYF.

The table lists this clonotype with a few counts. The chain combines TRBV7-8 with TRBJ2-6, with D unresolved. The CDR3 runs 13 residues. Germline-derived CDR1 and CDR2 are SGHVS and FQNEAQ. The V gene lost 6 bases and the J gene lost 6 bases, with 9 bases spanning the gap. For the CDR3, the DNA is TGTGCCAGCAGTCCTCGGACGGCCAACGTCCTGACTTTC. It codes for CASSPRTANVLTF.

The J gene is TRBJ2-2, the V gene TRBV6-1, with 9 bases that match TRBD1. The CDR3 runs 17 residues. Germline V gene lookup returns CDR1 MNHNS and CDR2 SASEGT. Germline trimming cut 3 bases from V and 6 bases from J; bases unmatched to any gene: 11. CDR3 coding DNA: TGTGCCAGCAGTGAGCACCCGGGACAGGGCAATGCCGGGGAGCTGTTTTTT. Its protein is CASSEHPGQGNAGELFF.

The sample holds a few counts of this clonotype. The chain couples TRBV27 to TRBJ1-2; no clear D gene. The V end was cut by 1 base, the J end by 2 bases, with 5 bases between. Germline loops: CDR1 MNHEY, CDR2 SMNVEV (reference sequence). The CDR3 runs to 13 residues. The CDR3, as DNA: TGTGCCAGCAGTTTATACCCGAACTATGGCTACACCTTC. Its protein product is CASSLYPNYGYTF.

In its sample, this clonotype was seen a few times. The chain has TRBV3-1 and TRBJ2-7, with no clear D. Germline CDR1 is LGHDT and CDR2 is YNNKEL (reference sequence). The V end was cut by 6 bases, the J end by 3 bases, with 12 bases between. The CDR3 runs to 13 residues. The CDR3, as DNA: TGTGCCAGCAGAGGAAATCCAATCTACGAGCAGTACTTC. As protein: CASRGNPIYEQYF.

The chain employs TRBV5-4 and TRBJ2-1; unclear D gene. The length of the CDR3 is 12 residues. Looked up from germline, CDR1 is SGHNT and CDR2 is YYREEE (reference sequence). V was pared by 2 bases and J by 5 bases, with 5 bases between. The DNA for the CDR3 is TGTGCCAGCAGCTTTCATAACAATGAGCAGTTCTTC. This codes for CASSFHNNEQFF.

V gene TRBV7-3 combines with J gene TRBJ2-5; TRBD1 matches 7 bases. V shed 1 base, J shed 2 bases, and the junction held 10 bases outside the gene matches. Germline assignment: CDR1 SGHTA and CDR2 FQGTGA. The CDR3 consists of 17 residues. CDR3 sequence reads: CASSLNSAGGPQETQYF. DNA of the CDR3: TGTGCCAGCAGCTTAAATAGCGCAGGGGGTCCTCAAGAGACCCAGTACTTC.